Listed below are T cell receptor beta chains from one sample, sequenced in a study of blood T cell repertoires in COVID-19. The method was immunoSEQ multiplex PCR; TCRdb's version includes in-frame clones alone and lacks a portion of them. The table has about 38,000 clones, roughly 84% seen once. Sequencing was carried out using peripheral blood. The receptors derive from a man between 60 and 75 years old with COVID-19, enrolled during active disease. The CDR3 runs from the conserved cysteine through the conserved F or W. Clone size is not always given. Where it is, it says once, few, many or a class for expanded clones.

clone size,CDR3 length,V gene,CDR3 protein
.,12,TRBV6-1,CASSETNTNQYF
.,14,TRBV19,CASSDRGRDYGYTF
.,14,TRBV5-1,CASSLYRGGTEAFF
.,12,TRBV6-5,CASSSDRLRAFF
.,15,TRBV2,CASSARQAQYYGYTF
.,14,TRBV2,CASSQDRVADTQYF
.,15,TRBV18,CASSQSRGAGDTQYF
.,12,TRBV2,CASSLLVFGYTF
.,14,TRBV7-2,CASRKGGRGTEAFF
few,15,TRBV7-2,CASSLGQGAGQPQHF
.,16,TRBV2,CASSDSGGGGNQPQHF
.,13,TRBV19,CASTGPINTEAFF
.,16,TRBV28,CASSPPWGIRADTQYF
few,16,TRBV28,CASSTGRTGYNSPLHF
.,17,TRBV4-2,CASSQGTGSTGANVLTF
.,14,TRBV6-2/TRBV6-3,CASSWTRRYNEQFF
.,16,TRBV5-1,CASSLAGRTENTEAFF
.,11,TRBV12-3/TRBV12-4,CASSFREKLFF
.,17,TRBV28,CASSPPTTGPGNYGYTF
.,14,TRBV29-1,CSVRDRSLNTEAFF
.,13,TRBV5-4,CASSYQGEDIQYF
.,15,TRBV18,CASSPFKRTKETQYF
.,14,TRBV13,CASRRGLSGNTIYF
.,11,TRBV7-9,CASSFGGEQYF
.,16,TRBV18,CASSPLTISSGNTIYF
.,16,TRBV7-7,CASSPGRNRDTDTQYF
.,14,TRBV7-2,CASSPGRYSYEQYF
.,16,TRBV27,CASSLGQGLEDYGYTF
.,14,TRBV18,CASSPQEQNTEAFF
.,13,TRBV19,CASSSLQAGELFF
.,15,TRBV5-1,CASSWAGDLDTEAFF
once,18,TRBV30,CAWSPGTSGRGSKNIQYF
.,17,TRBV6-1,CASSEVTVLSLYQPQHF
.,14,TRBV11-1,CASSPASAQGTQYF
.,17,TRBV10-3,CAISAGLAGGVAYEQYF
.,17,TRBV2,CASSVSTGGHSNQPQHF
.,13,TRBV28,CASTRQGGHEQFF
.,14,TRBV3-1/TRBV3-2,CASSQGTGMNTIYF
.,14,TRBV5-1,CASSLNQGGTEAFF
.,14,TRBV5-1,CASSLADNAQIQYF
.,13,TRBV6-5,CASSPDRGYEQYF
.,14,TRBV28,CASSLSGGSYEQYF
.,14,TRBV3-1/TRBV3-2,CASSQAHGGETQYF
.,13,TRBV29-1,CSVTSGSWDEQFF
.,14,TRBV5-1,CASSHQGLNEKLFF
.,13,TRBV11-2,CASSLAVGETQYF
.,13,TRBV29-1,CSVSGQGGYGYTF
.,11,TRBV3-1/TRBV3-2,CASSSGYEQYF
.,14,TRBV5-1,CASSSQTGGDGYTF
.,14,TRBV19,CASSITGQNTEAFF
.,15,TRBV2,CASSRQGGGNQPQHF
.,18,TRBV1,CTSSQDPPSGSGVDEQYF
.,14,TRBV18,CASSPGTGNQPQHF
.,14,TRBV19,CASSPTGEGYGYTF
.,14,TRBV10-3,CAISAAGDNSPLHF
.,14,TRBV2,CASSWTGADQPQHF
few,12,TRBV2,CASSVRGNTQYF